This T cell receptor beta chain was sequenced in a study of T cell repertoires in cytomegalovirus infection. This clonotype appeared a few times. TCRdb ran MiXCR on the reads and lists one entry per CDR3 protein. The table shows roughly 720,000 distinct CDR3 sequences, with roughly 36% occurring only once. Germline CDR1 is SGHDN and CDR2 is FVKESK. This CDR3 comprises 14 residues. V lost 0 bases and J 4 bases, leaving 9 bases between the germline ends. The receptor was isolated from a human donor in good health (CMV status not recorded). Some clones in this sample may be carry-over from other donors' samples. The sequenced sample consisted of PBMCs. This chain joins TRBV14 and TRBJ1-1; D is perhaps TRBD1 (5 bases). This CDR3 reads CASSQDWQGTEAFF. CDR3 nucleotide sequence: TGTGCCAGCAGCCAAGATTGGCAGGGCACTGAAGCTTTCTTT.